This entry lists 27 T cell receptor beta chains sequenced from one sample in a study of blood T cell repertoires in COVID-19 (TCRdb year 2020). Library method: the immunoSEQ multiplex PCR assay. TCRdb's version of the immuneACCESS table is confined to in-frame rearrangements and falls short of the full clone set. An unresolved V gene accounts for under half of the shortfall where checked; the remainder is of unknown origin. For this sample the table gives around 310,000 clones, of which approximately 92% were detected only once. Of the sample, 6.5% to 8% is held by the ten largest clones. Material: peripheral blood. These receptors came from a young woman with COVID-19, enrolled during active disease.

The chain carries TRBV7-9 and TRBJ2-7; maybe TRBD2 (5 bases). The germline V gene encodes CDR1 SEHNR and CDR2 FQNEAQ (reference sequence). The CDR3 consists of 15 residues. The ends were cut back, 3 bases at V and 2 bases at J, with 14 bases in the middle. In DNA form, the CDR3 reads TGTGCCAGCAGCTTCCGAGAGGGCCTAACCTACGAGCAGTACTTC. Translation: CASSFREGLTYEQYF.

The chain recombines TRBV10-1 with TRBJ2-7, with D possibly being TRBD2 (5 bases). CDR3 length: 13 amino acids. Per germline, CDR1 WNHNN and CDR2 SYGVQD (reference sequence). Trimming pared 5 bases from V and 0 bases from J, leaving 8 bases between. CDR3 bases: TGCGCCAGCAGTCCAGACTACTCCTACGAGCAGTACTTC. Amino acid sequence: CASSPDYSYEQYF.

This clone was found once. J is TRBJ2-1 and V is TRBV18; 8 nucleotides align to TRBD2. The length of the CDR3 is 15 residues. Germline CDR1 KGHSH, CDR2 LQKENI. With 3 bases clipped from V and 2 bases from J, the junction kept 3 bases outside the gene matches. This CDR3 is CASSPSGSAYNEQFF. CDR3 nucleotide sequence: TGTGCCAGCTCACCCAGCGGGAGCGCCTACAATGAGCAGTTCTTC.

The chain combines TRBV10-3 with TRBJ2-3, with D possibly being TRBD2 (5 bases). V was cut by 0 bases and J by 2 bases, with 12 bases left in between. Germline V lookup: CDR1 ENHRY, CDR2 SYGVKD. The CDR3 covers 16 residues. CDR3 nucleotides: TGTGCCATCAGTGAGTCGTACGCGGGCCCCACAGATACGCAGTATTTT. Its protein is CAISESYAGPTDTQYF.

V is TRBV28 and J is TRBJ2-7; D might be TRBD2 (6 bases). CDR1 and CDR2 (germline): MDHEN, SYDVKM. V was cut by 2 bases and J by 2 bases, with 16 bases left in between. The CDR3 runs to 16 residues. The CDR3 DNA reads TGTGCCAGCAGTTTAAACCCCGGGACGGGGGCCTACGAGCAGTACTTC. Its translation is CASSLNPGTGAYEQYF.

CDR3 amino acids: CASSLGQVNQPQHF. The CDR3 coding sequence is TGTGCCAGCTCACTCGGACAGGTTAATCAGCCCCAGCATTTT. The genes are TRBV18 and TRBJ1-5, with 7 positions matching TRBD1. The CDR3 is 14 amino acids. V shed 4 bases, J shed 4 bases, and the junction held 4 bases outside the gene matches. Per germline, CDR1 KGHSH and CDR2 LQKENI.

The chain carries TRBV9 and TRBJ2-7; TRBD1 matches at 9 bases. Germline assignment: CDR1 SGDLS and CDR2 YYNGEE. Trimming at V came to 4 bases and at J to 5 bases, leaving 7 bases not matched to a gene. The CDR3 runs 14 residues. The CDR3: CASSPGQGSHEQYF. The CDR3 DNA reads as TGTGCCAGCAGCCCAGGACAGGGGAGCCACGAGCAGTACTTC.

The V call is TRBV19, the J call TRBJ2-1; 7 nucleotides align to TRBD1. V shed 7 bases and J 1 base; nucleotides not matched to a gene: 10. The germline gives CDR1 LNHDA, CDR2 SQIVND (reference sequence). The CDR3 is made up of 16 amino acids. Written as DNA, the CDR3 is TGTGCCAGTACCTCCCGACAGGGATATTCCTACAATGAGCAGTTCTTC. It codes for CASTSRQGYSYNEQFF.

This clone was seen just once. The genes are TRBV28 and TRBJ1-5; D uncertain. Germline CDR1 and CDR2: MDHEN and SYDVKM. Trimming removed 6 bases from V and 8 bases from J, with 14 bases in between. CDR3 length equals 13 residues. CDR3 bases: TGTGCCAGCAGCCCCCCTCTTCGGGAGCCCCAGCATTTT. It translates to CASSPPLREPQHF.

The V and J genes are TRBV7-9 and TRBJ2-2; D is unclear. CDR1 SEHNR and CDR2 FQNEAQ come from the germline V gene (reference sequence). V was cut by 2 bases and J by 1 base, with 11 bases left in between. The CDR3 has 16 residues. As DNA, the CDR3 is TGTGCCAGCAGCTTATTACGACTCGTGAACACCGGGGAGCTGTTTTTT. It specifies CASSLLRLVNTGELFF.

The CDR3 reads CASRVGLITYNEQFF. The CDR3 DNA sequence: TGTGCCAGCAGGGTGGGACTTATAACCTACAATGAGCAGTTCTTC. This chain links TRBV27 with TRBJ2-1; perhaps TRBD2 as D (6 bases). The germline V and J ends were trimmed by 6 bases and 2 bases, with 14 bases remaining between them. Germline CDR1 is MNHEY and CDR2 is SMNVEV (reference sequence). The CDR3 is 15 amino acids.

The V and J genes are TRBV2 and TRBJ1-2, with 8 bases identical to TRBD1. The CDR3 covers 13 residues. The V segment lost 6 bases and the J segment 6 bases; nucleotides outside the gene matches: 6. CDR1 is SNHLY, CDR2 FYNNEI, per germline. CDR3 residues: CASRATGGDGYTF. CDR3 DNA sequence: TGTGCCAGCAGGGCTACAGGGGGGGATGGCTACACCTTC.

The chain recombines TRBV7-8 with TRBJ1-4; 10 bases are a match to TRBD1. Germline CDR1 reads SGHVS; CDR2 reads FQNEAQ. The CDR3 loop spans 14 amino acids. Losses at the gene ends were 4 bases for V and 7 bases for J; bases not matched to a gene: 3. The DNA of the CDR3 is TGTGCCAGCAGCTATGGACAGGGGGGTGAAAAACTGTTTTTT. This sequence encodes CASSYGQGGEKLFF.

This clone was seen just once. The rearrangement links TRBV5-1 to TRBJ2-1; tentative D call: TRBD1 (6 bases). Germline values: CDR1 SGHRS, CDR2 YFSETQ. The CDR3 has 15 amino acids. Trimming removed 4 bases from V and 0 bases from J, with 11 bases in between. Written as DNA, the CDR3 is TGCGCCAGCAGCGTAGGACAGACCTCCTACAATGAGCAGTTCTTC. Protein product: CASSVGQTSYNEQFF.

This sequence joins TRBV7-9 and TRBJ1-2; TRBD1 matches 7 bases. Germline assignment: CDR1 SEHNR and CDR2 FQNEAQ (reference sequence). J gave up 8 bases and V 1 base, and 4 bases lay outside the gene matches. This CDR3 has 13 residues. CDR3 in DNA: TGTGCCAGCAGCTTAGACAGGGGCGGCGGCTACACCTTC. Its protein is CASSLDRGGGYTF.

The chain has TRBV11-2 and TRBJ2-7, with 8 bases identical to TRBD2. Germline loops: CDR1 SGHAT, CDR2 FQNNGV. The CDR3 covers 16 residues. J gave up 3 bases and V 4 bases, and 11 bases lay outside the gene matches. The CDR3 spells CASSSRGSGGIYEQYF. The DNA for the CDR3 is TGTGCCAGCAGCTCCCGGGGGTCGGGAGGGATCTACGAGCAGTACTTC.

The chain links TRBV19 to TRBJ1-5; no clear D gene. V was clipped by 1 base and J by 4 bases, with 11 bases between them. The CDR3 loop spans 15 amino acids. The germline V gene encodes CDR1 LNHDA and CDR2 SQIVND (reference sequence). The CDR3 here is CASSIGGGLNQPQHF. The CDR3 nucleotides are TGTGCCAGTAGTATAGGGGGAGGCCTTAATCAGCCCCAGCATTTT.

This clone has only one observation. V usage is TRBV28 and J usage is TRBJ2-3, with D tentatively TRBD2 (6 bases). The CDR3 loop spans 14 amino acids. Germline CDR1 and CDR2: MDHEN and SYDVKM. V dropped 4 bases and J dropped 4 bases, with 12 bases sitting between them. Here the CDR3 reads CASSSIREPDTQYF. CDR3 bases: TGTGCCAGCAGTTCGATTCGGGAGCCAGATACGCAGTATTTT.

The chain combines TRBV27 with TRBJ2-1; the match to TRBD1 covers 7 bases. J gave up 5 bases and V 0 bases, and 7 bases lay outside the gene matches. The CDR3 has 16 residues. CDR1 and CDR2 (germline): MNHEY, SMNVEV (reference sequence). DNA for the CDR3: TGTGCCAGCAGTTTATCAAAGGGGGCCTTGGACAATGAGCAGTTCTTC. This codes for CASSLSKGALDNEQFF.

The V and J genes are TRBV7-9 and TRBJ2-7, with 8 bases fitting TRBD2. Germline values: CDR1 SEHNR, CDR2 FQNEAQ (reference sequence). This CDR3 is 15 amino acids long. After removal of 4 bases from V and 0 bases from J, the junction contained 5 bases not matched to a gene. CDR3: CASSSASGPSYEQYF. DNA of the CDR3: TGTGCCAGCAGCTCCGCTAGCGGGCCCTCCTACGAGCAGTACTTC.

This sequence joins TRBV14 and TRBJ1-2; perhaps TRBD1 as D (5 bases). CDR1 and CDR2 (germline): SGHDN, FVKESK. The CDR3 sequence is 16 residues long. Trimming shortened V by 2 bases and J by 3 bases, and 16 bases separated the two germline ends. CDR3 loop: CASSQTESTEYYGYTF. The CDR3 nucleotides read TGTGCCAGCAGCCAAACAGAGTCGACAGAGTACTATGGCTACACCTTC.

V is TRBV5-1 and J is TRBJ2-2; 7 bases line up with TRBD1. CDR3 length equals 15 residues. Germline V lookup: CDR1 SGHRS, CDR2 YFSETQ. With V trimmed by 0 bases and J by 4 bases, 3 bases remained unmatched. CDR3 DNA: TGCGCCAGCAGCTTGGGACAGGGTTTCACCGGGGAGCTGTTTTTT. Its protein is CASSLGQGFTGELFF.

The rearrangement joins TRBV18 to TRBJ1-5; TRBD1 might be the D (6 bases). Germline CDR1 KGHSH, CDR2 LQKENI. The V end was cut by 3 bases, the J end by 4 bases, with 10 bases between. The CDR3 is 14 amino acids. Here the CDR3 DNA reads TGTGCCAGCTCACCGCGCAGGGGTAATCAGCCCCAGCATTTT. It encodes CASSPRRGNQPQHF.

This clone has more than one count but fewer than ten. The V gene is TRBV28, the J gene TRBJ1-1, with D possibly being TRBD1 (6 bases). V gave up 6 bases and J gave up 0 bases, with 8 bases separating them. Germline loops: CDR1 MDHEN, CDR2 SYDVKM. CDR3 length: 13 amino acids. CDR3 residues: CASSRDMNTEAFF. Written as DNA, the CDR3 is TGTGCCAGCAGCCGGGACATGAACACTGAAGCTTTCTTT.

The V and J genes are TRBV4-1 and TRBJ1-5; tentatively, D is TRBD1 (6 bases). Trimming removed 2 bases from V and 2 bases from J, with 10 bases in between. Per germline, CDR1 MGHRA and CDR2 YSYEKL. The CDR3 is 15 amino acids. CDR3 sequence: CASSQRDMGNQPQHF. The DNA for the CDR3 is TGCGCCAGCAGCCAACGGGACATGGGCAATCAGCCCCAGCATTTT.

V and J are TRBV30 and TRBJ1-1; D might be TRBD1 (5 bases). Trimming shortened V by 4 bases and J by 10 bases, and 13 bases separated the two germline ends. This CDR3 spans 11 amino acids. The V gene's germline CDR1 is GTSNPN and CDR2 SVGIG (reference sequence). This chain's CDR3 is CAWTETGGAFF. The CDR3 bases are TGTGCCTGGACCGAGACCGGGGGAGCTTTCTTT.

This clone was found once. This rearrangement joins TRBV18 to TRBJ1-3, with 9 bases aligning to TRBD1. V shed 5 bases, J shed 0 bases, and the junction held 11 bases outside the gene matches. This CDR3 region has 18 residues. The V gene's germline CDR1 is KGHSH and CDR2 LQKENI. DNA of the CDR3: TGTGCCAGCTCAGACACCGGGACAGGGATGGGCTCTGGAAACACCATATATTTT. Amino acid sequence: CASSDTGTGMGSGNTIYF.